This TCR beta chain was profiled in a study of spatial heterogeneity in lung cancer (dated by TCRdb to about 2019). Study-level background: The donors were 65 to 85 patients from the lung TRACERx cohort who had early-stage, untreated non-small cell lung cancer. Follow-up PBMC samples were sequenced whenever available, and the median time to follow-up was 2 to 3 years after resection. Beta-chain transcripts were consistently detected in greater numbers than alpha-chain transcripts, which likely reflected higher beta-chain transcript abundance. In the raw uncorrected reads, each unique combination of TCR and UMI appeared more than ten times on average. In non-small cell lung cancer, the study made a quantitative comparison of TCR alpha and beta repertoires among multiple tumor regions, matched nontumor lung and blood. TCR repertoire features were related to nonsynonymous mutation counts determined by whole-exome sequencing of tumor tissue. Both alpha and beta chains were TCR-sequenced in samples taken at surgery, namely 220 tumor regions, around 64 matched nontumor lung samples and 45 to 60 PBMC samples. Findings and caveats that apply to the study as a whole: Ubiquitous expanded tumor TCRs showed up in blood more often at tumor resection than at routine follow-up. Confirming at a functional level the hypothesis that regional TCRs recognize regional mutations was considered to require additional single-cell paired TCR alpha and beta sequencing. Comparisons of baseline and follow-up blood repertoires included only 15 or so patients.

This sample's time point label indicates: blood at routine non-recurrence follow-up after resection. Whole RNA extracted from tumor and nontumor lung tissue, or from cryopreserved PBMC samples, was used for TCR sequencing without cell sorting. Only patients with enough RNA available from two or more tumor regions were chosen for TCR sequencing. Receptors were amplified or captured by 5' RACE. The instrument given in TCRdb is NextSeq 500. The TCR library protocol attached a unique molecular identifier to each TCR cDNA molecule to allow correction of PCR and sequencing errors. Under the source paper's analysis protocol: TCR identification, UMI-based error correction and CDR3 extraction were performed with Decombinator tools. Expanded TCRs were defined as those above a frequency of 2 per 1,000, corresponding to the top 1% of the tumor frequency distribution. Renyi diversity was computed with the R vegan package after each repertoire had been subsampled 100 times to 5,000 TCRs. CDR3 similarity networks were built from amino acid triplet string-kernel similarity, connecting CDR3s with pairwise similarity above 0.82. TCRdb reprocessed the public reads (quality trimming at Q25 with fastp, clone calling with MiXCR) and kept in-frame beta chains. Rows with a matching CDR3 protein are joined into one entry that keeps the most common DNA and genes. These V and J calls rely on TCRdb rather than the paper's analysis. The sample data list some 36,000 distinct CDR3 sequences, and around 6.9% of these were observed just once. The ten largest clones capture roughly 8.8% of the sample.

This clonotype has ten or more counts. Its recognized antigen is unknown. No much larger clone exists at a distance of one base, and base qualities are not known. The source material was PBMCs, sampled at follow-up. This receptor was obtained from a male donor with early-stage non-small cell lung cancer.

The CDR3 region: CSAPRWAEFADTQYF. The bases read TGCAGTGCACCCCGCTGGGCGGAGTTCGCAGATACGCAGTATTTT. The chain couples TRBV20-1 to TRBJ2-3; the D segment cannot be called with confidence. From its cysteine to its phenylalanine, the CDR3 spans 15 amino acids. The kept DNA is CDR3 alone, 45 bases in frame from the first base. The germline ends are 20 bases apart after V is trimmed by 6 bases and J by 4 bases. CDR1 DFQATT and CDR2 SNEGSKA were looked up in the germline V gene (reference sequence).